These 16 T cell receptor beta chains share one sample of origin, sequenced in a study of T cell clusters in autoimmune cytopenias. About 39,000 genome equivalents of blood DNA were amplified for TRB. One tube held mixed TRB-A and TRB-B primer pools for touch-down PCR. Reprocessing the multiplex PCR reads, TCRdb reports a single entry for every CDR3 protein and omits DNA. Its listing shows around 5,000 distinct CDR3 sequences. These data were also filed under a second study, of T cell repertoires in aging, cancer and after chemotherapy.

Sequences were obtained from peripheral blood. Receptors originate from a human donor in good health.

The CDR3 is CASSPGTRSHEQFF. The chain links TRBV27 to TRBJ2-1; checking the TCRdb D call of TRBD2 is not possible without DNA. The CDR3 is 14 residues long. The V gene's germline CDR1 is MNHEY and CDR2 SMNVEV (reference sequence).

This sequence joins TRBV12-3 or TRBV12-4 and TRBJ1-2; there is no DNA to check the TCRdb D call of TRBD1. The CDR3 consists of 13 residues. The CDR3 sequence is CASSRGTVYGYTF.

The chain joins TRBV19 to TRBJ2-7; the TCRdb D gene call, TRBD1, has no DNA to confirm it. CDR1 is LNHDA, CDR2 SQIVND, per germline (reference sequence). The CDR3 spans 15 residues. CDR3 sequence reads: CASSIPGQASYEQYF.

CDR3 protein: CASSLDTTYEQYF. The chain joins TRBV5-6 to TRBJ2-7. Germline V CDR1 and CDR2: SGHDT, YYEEEE. The CDR3 extends over 13 amino acids. Variable domain in full (rest from reference TRBV5-6 and TRBJ2-7): DAGVTQSPTHLIKTRGQQVTLRCSPKSGHDTVSWYQQALGQGPQFIFQYYEEEERQRGNFPDRFSGHQFPNYSSELNVNALLLGDSALYLCASSLDTTYEQYFGPGTRLTVT.

In terms of frequency, this clonotype is large. The chain carries TRBV6-5 and TRBJ2-6; TCRdb gives TRBD1 as the D gene, but with no DNA this cannot be confirmed. CDR1 and CDR2 from the germline V gene are MNHEY and SVGAGI. The CDR3 sequence is 17 residues long. CDR3 in amino acids: CASSYLMGASGANVLTF.

V and J are TRBV15 and TRBJ1-2. The CDR3 spans 13 residues. Germline CDR1 reads LNHNV; CDR2 reads YYDKDF (reference sequence). CDR3: CATSREINYGYTF.

This clonotype is medium-sized (0.01 to 0.1%) by frequency. The V call is TRBV6-5, the J call TRBJ2-1; TCRdb picks TRBD2, but there is no DNA to check that call. The CDR3 totals 17 residues. The germline V gene has CDR1 MNHEY and CDR2 SVGAGI. The CDR3 is CASSYSPLAGIDNEQFF.

The V call is TRBV27, the J call TRBJ2-5; lacking DNA, the TRBD1 call made by TCRdb goes unchecked. Germline V gene sequence: CDR1 MNHEY, CDR2 SMNVEV (reference sequence). The CDR3 covers 14 residues. CDR3 in amino acids: CASSTWTGEETQYF.

V usage is TRBV10-3 and J usage is TRBJ2-7; TCRdb proposes TRBD2, but this gene call is untestable without DNA. CDR3 size: 16 residues. The germline V gene has CDR1 ENHRY and CDR2 SYGVKD. Here the CDR3 reads CAISDEREESSYEQYF.

The chain employs TRBV19 and TRBJ2-3; the TCRdb call, TRBD2, lacks DNA for checking. The CDR3 consists of 17 residues. Germline-derived CDR1 and CDR2 are LNHDA and SQIVND (reference sequence). The CDR3 protein is CASASGGSGRARDTQYF.

The genes are TRBV4-3 and TRBJ2-1. CDR3 length: 15 amino acids. In germline, CDR1 is LGHNA, CDR2 YSLEER. This CDR3 reads CASSSSAKGRNEQFF.

V usage is TRBV6-2 or TRBV6-3 and J usage is TRBJ2-7. The CDR3 has 18 residues. From germline, CDR1 is MNHEY and CDR2 SVGEGT. CDR3 region: CASSPITIRLGLWDEQYF.

The chain carries TRBV7-2 and TRBJ2-3; TCRdb's D call of TRBD1 is untestable without DNA. The CDR3 runs 14 residues. In germline, CDR1 is SGHTA, CDR2 FQGNSA. CDR3 region: CASSLLGATDTQYF.

This clonotype is identified as medium-sized (0.01 to 0.1%) from frequency. This rearrangement joins TRBV5-6 to TRBJ2-7; checking the TCRdb D call of TRBD2 is not possible without DNA. CDR3 length equals 16 residues. CDR1 and CDR2 (germline): SGHDT, YYEEEE. CDR3 sequence reads: CASSPGLAGVIHEQYF.

The V gene is TRBV12-3 or TRBV12-4, the J gene TRBJ2-7; TCRdb returns TRBD2, unconfirmable since there is no DNA. This CDR3 region has 13 residues. The CDR3: CASSLTSTTEQYF.

CDR3 in amino acids: CASTKTRDREVGVTSYEQYF. This chain uses TRBV12-3 or TRBV12-4 with TRBJ2-7; TCRdb lists TRBD1, though no DNA is available to test this call. The CDR3 is made up of 20 amino acids.